The 18 T cell receptor beta chains reported below all come from one sample, sequenced in a study of siplizumab effects on memory and regulatory T cells. Only in-frame clones appear in the TCRdb table, and some are missing; sequencing was by immunoSEQ multiplex PCR. The sample has around 100,000 clones, about 94% seen once. Sequenced: non-Treg CD4+ T cells sorted from blood. All receptors come from a human donor in good health.

The V and J genes are TRBV27 and TRBJ2-7, with 9 nucleotides matching TRBD1. The CDR3 has 14 residues. Trimming cost V 6 bases and J 12 bases; bases outside gene matches: 15. Germline V gene sequence: CDR1 MNHEY, CDR2 SMNVEV (reference sequence). The CDR3 region is CASSHRDRVSLRYF. The CDR3 region has the DNA TGTGCCAGCAGCCACAGGGACAGGGTTTCCCTCAGGTACTTC.

Here the CDR3 reads CASSLDRTSGRPQFF. The CDR3 coding sequence is TGTGCCAGCAGCTTAGATCGTACTAGCGGGAGGCCCCAGTTCTTC. The chain combines TRBV11-3 with TRBJ2-1; 12 bases match TRBD2. With 0 bases clipped from V and 13 bases from J, the junction kept 7 bases outside the gene matches. Germline CDR1 and CDR2: SGHNT and YENEEA. The CDR3 length is 15 residues.

The chain employs TRBV29-1 and TRBJ2-1, with TRBD2 matching over 10 bases. Germline CDR1 reads SQVTM; CDR2 reads ANQGSEA. V dropped 4 bases and J dropped 0; count of bases not matched to a gene: 9. CDR3 length: 17 residues. The CDR3 loop is CSVAQGLAGDSYNEQFF. The CDR3, as DNA: TGCAGCGTTGCTCAGGGGCTAGCGGGGGACTCCTACAATGAGCAGTTCTTC.

This sequence joins TRBV6-1 and TRBJ2-5, with D possibly called TRBD1 or TRBD2 (6 bases each). CDR1 is MNHNS, CDR2 SASEGT, per germline. Between the trimmed V and J ends, which lost 0 bases and 5 bases, there was a span of 13 bases. This CDR3 contains 15 residues. The DNA for the CDR3 is TGTGCCAGCAGTGAAGCGCTTGGGGGGCCCGAGACCCAGTACTTC. Translated, it gives CASSEALGGPETQYF.

The chain is built from TRBV5-1 and TRBJ2-3; 8 bases are shared with TRBD1. CDR3 length: 15 amino acids. Germline V lookup: CDR1 SGHRS, CDR2 YFSETQ. Trimming at V came to 0 bases and at J to 4 bases, leaving 4 bases not matched to a gene. CDR3: CASSLGQGTSDTQYF. The CDR3 region has the DNA TGCGCCAGCAGCTTGGGACAGGGGACATCAGATACGCAGTATTTT.

The chain links TRBV4-2 to TRBJ2-2, with 10 bases identical to TRBD2. With 4 bases clipped from V and 2 bases from J, the junction kept 10 bases outside the gene matches. Germline V gene lookup returns CDR1 LGHNA and CDR2 YNFKEQ. The CDR3 runs to 18 residues. The chain's CDR3 is CASSRKLRTSGNTGELFF. The CDR3 DNA follows: TGTGCCAGCAGCCGGAAACTCAGGACTAGCGGTAACACCGGGGAGCTGTTTTTT.

The chain is built from TRBV7-9 and TRBJ2-2; 11 nucleotides align to TRBD2. J was trimmed by 5 bases and V by 1 base; bases with no gene match: 6. The CDR3 is made up of 17 amino acids. Germline V lookup: CDR1 SEHNR, CDR2 FQNEAQ (reference sequence). The CDR3 bases are TGTGCCAGCAGCTTAGTCGTACTAGCGGGGGTAACCGGGGAGCTGTTTTTT. Its translation is CASSLVVLAGVTGELFF. The full variable domain, with the rest looked up from reference TRBV7-9 and TRBJ2-2, is DTGVSQNPRHKITKRGQNVTFRCDPISEHNRLYWYRQTLGQGPEFLTYFQNEAQLEKSRLLSDRFSAERPKGSFSTLEIQRTEQGDSAMYLCASSLVVLAGVTGELFFGEGSRLTVL.

V and J are TRBV27 and TRBJ2-1; TRBD2 matches 13 bases. The CDR3 runs to 13 residues. J was trimmed by 7 bases and V by 6 bases; bases with no gene match: 0. CDR1 and CDR2 from the germline V gene are MNHEY and SMNVEV (reference sequence). CDR3 protein: CASRLAGGNEQFF. The CDR3 DNA reads TGTGCCAGCAGACTAGCGGGAGGGAATGAGCAGTTCTTC.

A word on this clone: Other DNA sequences in this specimen translate into the identical CDR3. The chain employs TRBV9 and TRBJ1-1; no definite D call. CDR1 and CDR2 from the germline V gene are SGDLS and YYNGEE. The CDR3 runs to 13 residues. V was cut by 0 bases and J by 2 bases, with 5 bases left in between. As DNA, the CDR3 is TGTGCCAGCAGCGTAGATGGAAACACTGAAGCTTTCTTT. Protein: CASSVDGNTEAFF.

The V and J genes are TRBV29-1 and TRBJ1-3, with D unclear. Trimming took off 4 bases at V and 10 bases at J, with 8 bases between the two ends. CDR3 length equals 10 residues. Germline V gene data show CDR1 as SQVTM and CDR2 as ANQGSEA. Here the CDR3 reads CSVVEGTIYF. CDR3 bases: TGCAGCGTTGTCGAAGGGACCATATATTTT.

V gene TRBV2 combines with J gene TRBJ2-1; D remains unclear. The CDR3 has 14 amino acids. Trimming cost V 7 bases and J 2 bases, with 12 bases left between them. CDR1 and CDR2 from the germline V gene are SNHLY and FYNNEI. The chain's CDR3 is CASKPTNPYNEQFF. DNA of the CDR3: TGTGCCAGCAAGCCTACCAACCCCTACAATGAGCAGTTCTTC.

The V and J genes are TRBV29-1 and TRBJ2-5; D ambiguous. Deletions cut 4 bases from V and 4 bases from J, with 7 bases between. CDR3 size: 11 residues. Per the germline V gene, CDR1 is SQVTM and CDR2 is ANQGSEA. CDR3 in amino acids: CSVGVPETQYF. The CDR3 DNA reads TGCAGCGTTGGTGTGCCAGAGACCCAGTACTTC. Full variable domain (remainder filled in from reference TRBV29-1 and TRBJ2-5): SAVISQKPSRDICQRGTSLTIQCQVDSQVTMMFWYRQQPGQSLTLIATANQGSEATYESGFVIDKFPISRPNLTFSTLTVSNMSPEDSSIYLCSVGVPETQYFGPGTRLLVL.

This clone was seen more than once but under ten times. The chain links TRBV4-2 to TRBJ2-5; 9 nucleotides match TRBD2. Germline trimming cut 4 bases from V and 5 bases from J; bases unmatched to any gene: 8. Germline CDR1 reads LGHNA; CDR2 reads YNFKEQ. The CDR3 spans 15 residues. In nucleotides, the CDR3 is TGTGCCAGCAGCCTCCCAGCGGGAGGAAGGGAGACCCAGTACTTC. Amino acids: CASSLPAGGRETQYF.

V gene TRBV5-1 combines with J gene TRBJ2-2, with TRBD2 matching over 12 bases. Germline assignment: CDR1 SGHRS and CDR2 YFSETQ. The CDR3 extends over 15 amino acids. V lost 0 bases and J lost 9; bases outside the gene matches: 3. CDR3: CASSLGTSGTRELFF. For the CDR3, the DNA is TGCGCCAGCAGCTTGGGGACTAGCGGGACCAGGGAGCTGTTTTTT.

The V and J genes are TRBV5-1 and TRBJ2-1; 7 bases match TRBD2. The CDR3 consists of 16 residues. Trimming cost V 4 bases and J 9 bases; bases outside gene matches: 16. CDR1 is SGHRS, CDR2 YFSETQ, per germline. DNA of the CDR3: TGCGCCAGCAGCCCAACTATTGGACTAGATTTGGGTGAGCAGTTCTTC. This codes for CASSPTIGLDLGEQFF.

The rearrangement joins TRBV19 to TRBJ1-3; the D gene is possibly TRBD1 (6 bases). Germline V gene data show CDR1 as LNHDA and CDR2 as SQIVND (reference sequence). Trimming took off 3 bases at V and 0 bases at J, with 12 bases between the two ends. The CDR3 spans 16 residues. CDR3 DNA sequence: TGTGCCAGTAGTATCTCGACAGGTTACTCTGGAAACACCATATATTTT. Translation gives CASSISTGYSGNTIYF.

This chain uses TRBV13 with TRBJ2-7, with no clear D. V was shortened by 3 bases and J by 0 bases, with 9 bases between the two germline ends. The CDR3 is 14 residues long. Germline loops: CDR1 PRHDT, CDR2 FYEKMQ (reference sequence). CDR3 bases: TGTGCCAGCAGCTTTAGGGCAGTCTCCTACGAGCAGTACTTC. This encodes CASSFRAVSYEQYF.

The CDR3 region is CASSVAGSGYNEQFF. The CDR3 region has the DNA TGTGCCAGCAGCGTAGCGGGTAGCGGTTACAATGAGCAGTTCTTC. The rearrangement links TRBV9 to TRBJ2-1, with D tentatively TRBD2 (6 bases). Deletions cut 0 bases from V and 4 bases from J, with 11 bases between. CDR1 is SGDLS and CDR2 is YYNGEE in the germline V gene. This CDR3 is built from 15 residues.